The 20 T cell receptor beta chains listed next were all sequenced from one sample in a study of T cells in Graves' hyperthyroidism and ophthalmopathy. There were TCR beta CDR3 regions amplified from RNA transcripts. The primer set for the first-round RT-PCR of the TCR CDR3 was HTBI. Via MiXCR, TCRdb re-called the multiplex PCR reads, giving one row per CDR3 protein. The data contain around 350,000 distinct CDR3 sequences, over 12% of them singletons. The sequenced sample was blood. The receptors shown here come from a woman aged 55-70 years with Graves' ophthalmopathy.

This clonotype showed up many times. V and J are TRBV5-1 and TRBJ2-3; the match to TRBD1 covers 8 bases. The length of the CDR3 is 15 residues. V shed 2 bases and J 4 bases; nucleotides not matched to a gene: 6. The V gene's germline CDR1 is SGHRS and CDR2 YFSETQ. CDR3 loop: CASSFGQGIADTQYF. In nucleotides, the CDR3 is TGCGCCAGCAGCTTCGGACAGGGAATAGCAGATACGCAGTATTTT. Looking up the rest from reference TRBV5-1 and TRBJ2-3 gives the full variable domain: KAGVTQTPRYLIKTRGQQVTLSCSPISGHRSVSWYQQTPGQGLQFLFEYFSETQRNKGNFPGRFSGRQFSNSRSEMNVSTLELGDSALYLCASSFGQGIADTQYFGPGTRLTVL.

This clonotype was detected only a few times. This chain connects TRBV24-1 to TRBJ2-1; perhaps TRBD2 as D (5 bases). This CDR3 has 15 amino acids. CDR1 is KGHDR, CDR2 SFDVKD, per germline. Trimming pared 4 bases from V and 0 bases from J, leaving 9 bases between. CDR3 in amino acids: CATSDSGLSYNEQFF. CDR3 sequence (DNA): TGTGCCACCAGTGACAGCGGACTCTCCTACAATGAGCAGTTCTTC.

At least ten counts were recorded for this clonotype. The chain links TRBV12-3 or TRBV12-4 to TRBJ2-1; D ambiguous. Trimming shortened V by 0 bases and J by 7 bases, and 13 bases separated the two germline ends. CDR3 length: 15 amino acids. CDR3 DNA sequence: TGTGCCAGCAGTTTAGCAGGGTCCGGTGTAAATGAGCAGTTCTTC. It encodes CASSLAGSGVNEQFF.

The sample holds many counts of this clonotype. The V and J genes are TRBV2 and TRBJ2-7; 9 bases match TRBD2. Germline V gene lookup returns CDR1 SNHLY and CDR2 FYNNEI. V dropped 0 bases and J dropped 2; count of bases not matched to a gene: 5. CDR3 length equals 16 residues. In DNA, the CDR3 is TGTGCCAGCAGTGAAGCGCTGGGCGGGAGGGCCTACGAGCAGTACTTC. Protein sequence: CASSEALGGRAYEQYF. The variable domain in full, completed from reference TRBV2 and TRBJ2-7, reads EPEVTQTPSHQVTQMGQEVILRCVPISNHLYFYWYRQILGQKVEFLVSFYNNEISEKSEIFDDQFSVERPDGSNFTLKIRSTKLEDSAMYFCASSEALGGRAYEQYFGPGTRLTVT.

This clonotype was observed at least ten times. The rearrangement uses TRBV12-3 or TRBV12-4 and TRBJ2-1, with 7 bases lining up with TRBD1. The CDR3 consists of 16 residues. J lost 2 bases, V lost 2 bases, and 6 bases had no gene match. Here the CDR3 DNA reads TGTGCCAGCAGTTTAACCCGGGACAGTACCTACAATGAGCAGTTCTTC. Its protein is CASSLTRDSTYNEQFF.

This clonotype was seen repeatedly, ten times or more. V is TRBV5-1 and J is TRBJ2-7, with D tentatively TRBD1 (6 bases). Trimming stripped 4 bases from V and 6 bases from J, with 14 bases between. The length of the CDR3 is 13 residues. CDR1 is SGHRS and CDR2 is YFSETQ in the germline V gene. The CDR3 nucleotides read TGCGCCAGCAGCCTCCTAACAGGGACCGAGCAGTACTTC. Protein sequence: CASSLLTGTEQYF.

The genes are TRBV20-1 and TRBJ1-5; D gene unclear. Germline V gene lookup returns CDR1 DFQATT and CDR2 SNEGSKA (reference sequence). The V end was cut by 0 bases, the J end by 4 bases, with 13 bases between. This CDR3 has 15 amino acids. The CDR3 is CSARDLGEGNQPQHF. In DNA, the CDR3 is TGCAGTGCTAGAGACCTCGGGGAAGGGAATCAGCCCCAGCATTTT.

This clonotype showed up many times. The chain is built from TRBV24-1 and TRBJ2-1, with D possibly TRBD2 on 6 matching bases. The CDR3 has 17 residues. Germline V lookup: CDR1 KGHDR, CDR2 SFDVKD. V was trimmed by 5 bases and J by 6 bases, leaving 22 bases between them. The CDR3 nucleotides read TGTGCCACCAGTGGTGGTTTAGGGAGGCTTAGGAGCAATGAGCAGTTCTTC. Translation: CATSGGLGRLRSNEQFF.

J is TRBJ2-7 and V is TRBV6-1, with D possibly TRBD2 on 6 matching bases. V lost 7 bases to trimming and J lost 5 bases, with 21 bases between them. The CDR3 is 15 amino acids. The germline V gene has CDR1 MNHNS and CDR2 SASEGT. The CDR3 here is CASTPIRRGGNEQYF. The CDR3, as DNA: TGTGCCAGCACCCCTATCCGGAGGGGCGGGAACGAGCAGTACTTC.

The chain couples TRBV3-1 to TRBJ1-2; D not resolved. Germline CDR1 is LGHDT and CDR2 is YNNKEL (reference sequence). The CDR3 sequence is 13 residues long. The germline V and J ends were trimmed by 3 bases and 6 bases, with 11 bases remaining between them. The CDR3 nucleotides read TGTGCCAGCAGCCACCGGACCGGGGATGGCTACACCTTC. Its protein product is CASSHRTGDGYTF.

The table lists this clonotype with a few counts. CDR3 DNA sequence: TGTGCCAGCAGTAGCCCCGTTAATTCACCCCTCCACTTT. Its protein is CASSSPVNSPLHF. The chain couples TRBV28 to TRBJ1-6; D gene unclear. Germline V CDR1 and CDR2: MDHEN, SYDVKM. V shed 5 bases and J shed 6 bases, with 8 bases lying between them. The CDR3 consists of 13 residues. Variable domain in full (rest from reference TRBV28 and TRBJ1-6): DVKVTQSSRYLVKRTGEKVFLECVQDMDHENMFWYRQDPGLGLRLIYFSYDVKMKEKGDIPEGYSVSREKKERFSLILESASTNQTSMYLCASSSPVNSPLHFGNGTRLTVT.

In its sample, this clonotype was seen many times. This chain uses TRBV7-3 with TRBJ2-3; D is possibly TRBD2 (5 bases). Germline V CDR1 and CDR2: SGHTA, FQGTGA. Trimming took 5 bases from V and 2 from J, leaving 11 bases between them. The CDR3 runs to 14 residues. The CDR3 sequence: CASSPDGDTDTQYF. For the CDR3, the DNA is TGTGCCAGCAGCCCGGACGGGGACACAGATACGCAGTATTTT.

This clonotype was found many times. The rearrangement links TRBV2 to TRBJ2-7, with 7 bases aligning to TRBD1. CDR3 length: 12 amino acids. The V gene end was trimmed by 10 bases and the J gene end by 3 bases; junction bases not matched to a gene: 6. CDR1 SNHLY and CDR2 FYNNEI come from the germline V gene. In DNA, the CDR3 is TGTGCCACCCGGACAGGTGGCTACGAGCAGTACTTC. Its protein product is CATRTGGYEQYF.

CDR3 nucleotide sequence: TGTGCCAGCAGTTTTAGGAAGCTAGCGGGAGGGACCCACGAGCAGTACTTC. Its protein product is CASSFRKLAGGTHEQYF. This chain joins TRBV7-2 and TRBJ2-7, with TRBD2 matching over 12 bases. After removal of 6 bases from V and 5 bases from J, the junction contained 14 bases not matched to a gene. Germline CDR1 and CDR2: SGHTA and FQGNSA. There are 17 residues in the CDR3. The variable domain in full, with the rest retrieved from reference TRBV7-2 and TRBJ2-7, is GAGVSQSPSNKVTEKGKDVELRCDPISGHTALYWYRQSLGQGLEFLIYFQGNSAPDKSGLPSDRFSAERTGGSVSTLTIQRTQQEDSAVYLCASSFRKLAGGTHEQYFGPGTRLTVT.

This clonotype occurred many times. This rearrangement joins TRBV13 to TRBJ2-1; 10 bases fit TRBD2. CDR3 length: 17 residues. The V segment lost 4 bases and the J segment 7 bases; nucleotides outside the gene matches: 13. The germline CDR1 and CDR2 sequences are PRHDT and FYEKMQ (reference sequence). This CDR3 is CASSWGLSTSGLNEQFF. CDR3 in DNA: TGTGCCAGCAGCTGGGGCTTATCGACTAGCGGGTTAAATGAGCAGTTCTTC.

Ten or more counts support this clonotype. V gene TRBV12-3 or TRBV12-4 combines with J gene TRBJ1-1, with 8 bases lining up with TRBD1. This CDR3 is built from 14 residues. With V trimmed by 7 bases and J by 1 base, 5 bases remained unmatched. CDR3 sequence reads: CASIHGTGNTEAFF. The CDR3 bases are TGTGCCAGCATCCATGGGACAGGGAACACTGAAGCTTTCTTT.

This clonotype was found a few times. The rearrangement links TRBV20-1 to TRBJ2-7; 13 bases match TRBD2. This CDR3 comprises 16 residues. The germline CDR1 and CDR2 sequences are DFQATT and SNEGSKA (reference sequence). The ends lost 0 bases at V and 4 bases at J; junction bases unmatched: 6. The CDR3 here is CSARDTGTSGVYEQYF. CDR3 DNA sequence: TGCAGTGCTAGAGATACCGGGACTAGCGGGGTTTACGAGCAGTACTTC.

This clonotype occurred a few times. This chain connects TRBV6-1 to TRBJ2-2; perhaps TRBD1 as D (6 bases). Trimming pared 5 bases from V and 3 bases from J, leaving 10 bases between. This CDR3 is 14 amino acids long. CDR1 and CDR2 (germline): MNHNS, SASEGT. The CDR3 nucleotides read TGTGCCAGCAGTCCGTACAGGGACACCGGGGAGCTGTTTTTT. Protein sequence: CASSPYRDTGELFF.

The V gene is TRBV10-3, the J gene TRBJ2-1; 10 bases align to TRBD2. The germline gives CDR1 ENHRY, CDR2 SYGVKD. The CDR3 has 15 amino acids. The V segment lost 0 bases and the J segment 6 bases; nucleotides outside the gene matches: 2. In DNA form, the CDR3 reads TGTGCCATCAGTGAGTCAAGCGGGAGGGTCAATGAGCAGTTCTTC. The encoded protein is CAISESSGRVNEQFF.

The table lists this clonotype with a few counts. Possible read error: a much larger clone is one base away. The chain links TRBV11-3 to TRBJ2-1, with TRBD2 identical over 9 bases. This CDR3 spans 16 amino acids. Germline V lookup: CDR1 SGHNT, CDR2 YENEEA. The CDR3 region has the DNA TGTGTCAGCAGCCCCCGGACAGCGGGAGGACCCAATGAGCAGTTCTTC. It yields the protein CVSSPRTAGGPNEQFF.